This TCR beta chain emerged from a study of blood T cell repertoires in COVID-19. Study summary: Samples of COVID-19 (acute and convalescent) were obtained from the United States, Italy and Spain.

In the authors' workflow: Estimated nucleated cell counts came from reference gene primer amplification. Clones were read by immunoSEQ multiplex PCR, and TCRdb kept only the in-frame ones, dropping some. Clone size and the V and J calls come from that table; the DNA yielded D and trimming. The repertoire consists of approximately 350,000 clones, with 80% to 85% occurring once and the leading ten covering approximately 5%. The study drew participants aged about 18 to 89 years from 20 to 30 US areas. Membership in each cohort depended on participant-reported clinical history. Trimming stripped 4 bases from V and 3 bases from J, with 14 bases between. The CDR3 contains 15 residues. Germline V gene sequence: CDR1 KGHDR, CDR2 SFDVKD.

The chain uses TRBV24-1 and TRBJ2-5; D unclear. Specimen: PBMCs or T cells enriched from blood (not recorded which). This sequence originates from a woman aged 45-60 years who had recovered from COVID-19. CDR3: CATSESRNNKETQYF. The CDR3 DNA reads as TGTGCCACCAGTGAATCCAGAAATAACAAAGAGACCCAGTACTTC.